Presented here are 30 T cell receptor beta chains from one specimen sequenced in a study of cytomegalovirus exposure and HLA in healthy donors. The PCR made use of 60 Vbeta and 13 Jbeta primers. This table comes from immunoSEQ multiplex PCR, and its TCRdb copy is limited to in-frame clones, with some not included. This repertoire shows roughly 200,000 clones, 77% found once; its top ten account for more than 3%. The sequenced sample was PBMCs. The receptors stem from a woman in her sixties in good health and CMV-seropositive.

This clone occurred a few times. The chain carries TRBV6-6 and TRBJ2-6; D gene ambiguous. Germline V gene sequence: CDR1 MNHNY, CDR2 SVGAGI (reference sequence). CDR3 length: 13 residues. V lost 6 bases and J lost 2, with 5 bases in between. The CDR3 protein is CASSAAGANVLTF. The CDR3 nucleotides read TGTGCCAGCAGCGCGGCTGGGGCCAACGTCCTGACTTTC.

The chain couples TRBV4-1 to TRBJ2-7; perhaps TRBD1 as D (5 bases). Germline lookup yields CDR1 MGHRA and CDR2 YSYEKL. V gave up 0 bases and J gave up 5 bases, with 14 bases separating them. This CDR3 contains 15 residues. The DNA for the CDR3 is TGCGCCAGCAGCCAAGAGGGCGGCAGGGCCCACGAGCAGTACTTC. Translating gives CASSQEGGRAHEQYF.

The chain is built from TRBV2 and TRBJ2-1; 8 nucleotides line up with TRBD2. Germline CDR1 reads SNHLY; CDR2 reads FYNNEI. The CDR3 totals 15 residues. V gave up 6 bases and J gave up 2 bases; unmatched junction bases: 6. Here the CDR3 reads CASSRTSGTYNEQFF. CDR3 in DNA: TGTGCCAGCAGCCGAACTAGCGGTACCTACAATGAGCAGTTCTTC.

This chain links TRBV5-4 with TRBJ2-1; 13 bases agree with TRBD2. Germline V CDR1 and CDR2: SGHNT, YYREEE (reference sequence). Germline trimming cut 7 bases from V and 7 bases from J; bases unmatched to any gene: 8. CDR3 length equals 15 residues. This CDR3 reads CASFKGLAGVNEQFF. CDR3 coding DNA: TGTGCCAGCTTTAAAGGACTAGCGGGAGTGAATGAGCAGTTCTTC. The entire variable domain, with the rest obtained from reference TRBV5-4 and TRBJ2-1, is as follows: ETGVTQSPTHLIKTRGQQVTLRCSSQSGHNTVSWYQQALGQGPQFIFQYYREEENGRGNFPPRFSGLQFPNYSSELNVNALELDDSALYLCASFKGLAGVNEQFFGPGTRLTVL.

V and J are TRBV5-4 and TRBJ1-2; 7 nucleotides agree with TRBD1. Germline V lookup: CDR1 SGHNT, CDR2 YYREEE (reference sequence). CDR3 length: 13 amino acids. CDR3 loop: CASGTEILYGYTF. The CDR3 DNA follows: TGTGCGAGCGGGACAGAGATACTCTATGGCTACACCTTC.

The V gene is TRBV7-6, the J gene TRBJ1-1; 8 bases are shared with TRBD1. The trim removed 0 bases at V and 1 base at J, leaving 7 bases unmatched. CDR3 size: 17 residues. Germline CDR1 reads SGHVS; CDR2 reads FNYEAQ. The CDR3 DNA reads as TGTGCCAGCAGCTTAGCGCGTGGGGGACAGGAGAACACTGAAGCTTTCTTT. Translation gives CASSLARGGQENTEAFF.

V is TRBV28 and J is TRBJ1-1; 7 bases fit TRBD1. The CDR3 runs to 13 residues. Germline V gene sequence: CDR1 MDHEN, CDR2 SYDVKM. Trimming at V came to 7 bases and at J to 5 bases, leaving 7 bases not matched to a gene. This CDR3 is CASTDRAYTEAFF. Here the CDR3 DNA reads TGTGCCAGCACTGACAGGGCTTATACTGAAGCTTTCTTT. Full variable domain (outside the CDR3, taken from reference TRBV28 and TRBJ1-1): DVKVTQSSRYLVKRTGEKVFLECVQDMDHENMFWYRQDPGLGLRLIYFSYDVKMKEKGDIPEGYSVSREKKERFSLILESASTNQTSMYLCASTDRAYTEAFFGQGTRLTVV.

This chain joins TRBV10-3 and TRBJ1-2; 9 nucleotides line up with TRBD1. The V and J ends lost 3 bases and 8 bases, in that order; junction bases with no gene match: 10. The CDR3 contains 15 residues. Germline V gene sequence: CDR1 ENHRY, CDR2 SYGVKD. The chain's CDR3 is CAISDGGQGLYGYTF. The CDR3 nucleotides are TGTGCCATCAGTGACGGGGGACAGGGATTGTACGGCTACACCTTC.

This chain joins TRBV6-4 and TRBJ2-1; 7 bases agree with TRBD2. This CDR3 contains 13 residues. Losses at the gene ends were 5 bases for V and 5 bases for J; bases not matched to a gene: 3. The V gene's germline CDR1 is MRHNA and CDR2 SNTAGT. The DNA of the CDR3 is TGTGCCAGCAGTCTTCTAGCGGACAATGAGCAGTTCTTC. Its protein is CASSLLADNEQFF.

This rearrangement joins TRBV21-1 to TRBJ2-7; the D call in the table, TRBD1, was not verified against the DNA. TRBV21-1 is shown as a pseudogene. The CDR3 extends over 16 amino acids. The CDR3 reads CASSKNGTGVPYEQYF. The CDR3 nucleotides are TGTGCCAGCAGCAAAAACGGGACAGGGGTCCCCTACGAGCAGTACTTC.

This sequence joins TRBV7-3 and TRBJ2-3; 11 positions agree with TRBD2. The CDR3 loop spans 16 amino acids. V shed 5 bases and J 5 bases; nucleotides not matched to a gene: 9. CDR1 SGHTA and CDR2 FQGTGA come from the germline V gene. This CDR3 is CASSAPTSGNEDTQYF. CDR3 nucleotide sequence: TGTGCCAGCAGCGCGCCGACTAGCGGGAATGAAGATACGCAGTATTTT. The complete variable domain, with remaining parts taken from reference TRBV7-3 and TRBJ2-3, reads GAGVSQTPSNKVTEKGKYVELRCDPISGHTALYWYRQSLGQGPEFLIYFQGTGAADDSGLPNDRFFAVRPEGSVSTLKIQRTERGDSAVYLCASSAPTSGNEDTQYFGPGTRLTVL.

The gene calls are TRBV5-4 and TRBJ2-1; D uncertain. Trimming shortened V by 4 bases and J by 5 bases, and 13 bases separated the two germline ends. The CDR3 has 14 amino acids. Germline CDR1 reads SGHNT; CDR2 reads YYREEE (reference sequence). CDR3 in DNA: TGTGCCAGCAGCCAAAATCGAGGTCACAATGAGCAGTTCTTC. It is translated as CASSQNRGHNEQFF. Drawing the rest from reference TRBV5-4 and TRBJ2-1, the complete variable domain is ETGVTQSPTHLIKTRGQQVTLRCSSQSGHNTVSWYQQALGQGPQFIFQYYREEENGRGNFPPRFSGLQFPNYSSELNVNALELDDSALYLCASSQNRGHNEQFFGPGTRLTVL.

The V and J genes are TRBV10-3 and TRBJ2-7; D might be TRBD2 (6 bases). The V end was cut by 8 bases, the J end by 2 bases, with 16 bases between. From germline, CDR1 is ENHRY and CDR2 SYGVKD. The CDR3 sequence is 14 residues long. CDR3 in DNA: TGTGCCATCGCGGAGGGCGCGGACCCCTACGAGCAGTACTTC. Its translation is CAIAEGADPYEQYF.

The V and J genes are TRBV4-1 and TRBJ1-3; no firm D call. The V gene lost 6 bases and the J gene lost 8 bases, with 14 bases spanning the gap. Germline-derived CDR1 and CDR2 are MGHRA and YSYEKL. The CDR3 sequence is 13 residues long. This chain's CDR3 is CASRLGYGDTIYF. The CDR3 region has the DNA TGCGCCAGCAGATTAGGCTACGGAGACACCATATATTTT.

V gene TRBV23-1 combines with J gene TRBJ2-1; TRBD1 is a possible D gene (5 bases). TRBV23-1 is an ORF for which the function is uncertain. Trimming stripped 0 bases from V and 4 bases from J, with 13 bases between. The CDR3 has 16 amino acids. The CDR3 loop reads CASSQSKGKGYNEQFF. The CDR3 coding sequence is TGCGCCAGCAGTCAATCGAAAGGAAAGGGGTACAATGAGCAGTTCTTC.

The chain's CDR3 is CSVEGGGRGEKLFF. The CDR3 DNA is TGCAGCGTTGAAGGGGGGGGCCGGGGTGAAAAACTGTTTTTT. The gene calls are TRBV29-1 and TRBJ1-4; TRBD1 might be the D (6 bases). The CDR3 runs 14 residues. Germline-derived CDR1 and CDR2 are SQVTM and ANQGSEA. V was clipped by 1 base and J by 7 bases, with 13 bases between them.

This chain joins TRBV7-2 and TRBJ1-5, with no clear D. Trimming removed 1 base from V and 8 bases from J, with 9 bases in between. This CDR3 has 13 residues. Germline assignment: CDR1 SGHTA and CDR2 FQGNSA. The CDR3 is CASSLVFGKPQHF. CDR3 coding DNA: TGTGCCAGCAGCTTAGTATTCGGTAAGCCCCAGCATTTT.

The V gene is TRBV30, the J gene TRBJ1-5; perhaps TRBD1 as D (6 bases). Germline-derived CDR1 and CDR2 are GTSNPN and SVGIG (reference sequence). Trimming left V 3 bases short and J 9 bases short, with 21 bases between. The CDR3 is 15 residues long. The CDR3 region is CAWSLGGGQVRPQHF. The CDR3 coding sequence is TGTGCCTGGAGCCTAGGGGGGGGGCAGGTGAGGCCCCAGCATTTT.

V and J are TRBV5-1 and TRBJ2-7, with TRBD2 identical over 7 bases. J lost 0 bases, V lost 6 bases, and 9 bases had no gene match. Per germline, CDR1 SGHRS and CDR2 YFSETQ. The CDR3 has 15 amino acids. CDR3 bases: TGCGCCAGCACTCCGGGCGGGAGCAGCTCCTACGAGCAGTACTTC. Its translation is CASTPGGSSSYEQYF.

The gene calls are TRBV4-3 and TRBJ2-3, with 9 nucleotides matching TRBD1. V lost 3 bases and J lost 0; bases outside the gene matches: 4. The germline gives CDR1 LGHNA, CDR2 YSLEER. There are 16 residues in the CDR3. In DNA, the CDR3 is TGCGCCAGCAGCCAGGGACAGGGCCCTAGCACAGATACGCAGTATTTT. It specifies CASSQGQGPSTDTQYF.

The chain couples TRBV7-6 to TRBJ2-2, with TRBD2 identical over 7 bases. The germline gives CDR1 SGHVS, CDR2 FNYEAQ. The CDR3 has 15 amino acids. The J segment lost 5 bases and the V segment lost 6 bases, leaving 9 bases of the junction unmatched. DNA of the CDR3: TGTGCCAGCAGGGTCGGGCAGGGAGGGACCGGGGAGCTGTTTTTT. The encoded protein is CASRVGQGGTGELFF.

The V gene is TRBV9, the J gene TRBJ2-2, with 7 bases identical to TRBD2. Germline CDR1 is SGDLS and CDR2 is YYNGEE. V was pared by 4 bases and J by 0 bases, with 3 bases of the junction left unmatched. This CDR3 region has 15 residues. CDR3 region: CASSLGGANTGELFF. The CDR3, as DNA: TGTGCCAGCAGCCTTGGGGGGGCGAACACCGGGGAGCTGTTTTTT.

The V gene is TRBV5-3, the J gene TRBJ2-3, with D perhaps TRBD2 (6 bases). TRBV5-3 falls under the ORF class, with uncertain function. V shed 3 bases and J shed 3 bases, with 11 bases lying between them. The CDR3 is 14 residues long. The CDR3 DNA follows: TGTGCCAGAAGCTGCGGACTATCGACAGATACGCAGTATTTT. Translation: CARSCGLSTDTQYF.

The chain has TRBV5-1 and TRBJ1-2; D gene ambiguous. This CDR3 is built from 15 residues. Between the trimmed V and J ends, which lost 0 bases and 2 bases, there was a span of 11 bases. Germline CDR1 is SGHRS and CDR2 is YFSETQ. DNA for the CDR3: TGCGCCAGCAGCTTGGATGCAGGATCAAACTATGGCTACACCTTC. This sequence encodes CASSLDAGSNYGYTF.

The rearrangement joins TRBV6-5 to TRBJ1-2; 7 nucleotides align to TRBD1. V dropped 2 bases and J dropped 4; count of bases not matched to a gene: 4. Germline values: CDR1 MNHEY, CDR2 SVGAGI. The length of the CDR3 is 14 residues. Here the CDR3 DNA reads TGTGCCAGCAGTTACCTGACAGGGCCCTATGGCTACACCTTC. This encodes CASSYLTGPYGYTF.

The chain employs TRBV6-5 and TRBJ1-1, with 7 bases matching TRBD1. Per germline, CDR1 MNHEY and CDR2 SVGAGI. V dropped 5 bases and J dropped 1; count of bases not matched to a gene: 4. The CDR3 sequence is 14 residues long. The CDR3 coding sequence is TGTGCCAGCAGTCAGACAGGGTGGAACACTGAAGCTTTCTTT. This encodes CASSQTGWNTEAFF.

V gene TRBV12-1 combines with J gene TRBJ1-2. TRBV12-1 constitutes a pseudogene. The CDR3 is 15 residues long. CDR3 in amino acids: CASSRIVPVFYGYTF. The CDR3 coding sequence is TGTGCCAGCAGCCGCATCGTCCCGGTCTTCTATGGCTACACCTTC.

The chain carries TRBV7-9 and TRBJ1-5; 8 bases are shared with TRBD1. The germline V gene has CDR1 SEHNR and CDR2 FQNEAQ (reference sequence). CDR3 length: 15 amino acids. Germline trimming cut 1 base from V and 6 bases from J; bases unmatched to any gene: 5. The CDR3 region is CASSLGGQGGQPQHF. For the CDR3, the DNA is TGTGCCAGCAGCTTAGGCGGACAGGGAGGTCAGCCCCAGCATTTT.

This chain uses TRBV5-1 with TRBJ2-7; 7 bases are shared with TRBD1. The germline V gene encodes CDR1 SGHRS and CDR2 YFSETQ. Losses at the gene ends were 4 bases for V and 7 bases for J; bases not matched to a gene: 14. This CDR3 has 15 residues. The CDR3: CASSPNTGVRREQYF. The CDR3 DNA sequence: TGCGCCAGCAGCCCCAATACAGGGGTGCGGAGGGAGCAGTACTTC. The full variable domain, rest sourced from reference TRBV5-1 and TRBJ2-7, is KAGVTQTPRYLIKTRGQQVTLSCSPISGHRSVSWYQQTPGQGLQFLFEYFSETQRNKGNFPGRFSGRQFSNSRSEMNVSTLELGDSALYLCASSPNTGVRREQYFGPGTRLTVT.

On this clone itself: At one end, the junction sequence differs from germline, possibly due to a read error. This chain uses TRBV11-2 with TRBJ1-6; tentative D call: TRBD1 (6 bases). CDR1 SGHAT and CDR2 FQNNGV come from the germline V gene. The CDR3 is made up of 16 amino acids. For the CDR3, the DNA is TGTGCCAGCAGCCTACAGGGAAGCTCCTATAATTCATCCCTCCACTTT. This encodes CASSLQGSSYNSSLHF.